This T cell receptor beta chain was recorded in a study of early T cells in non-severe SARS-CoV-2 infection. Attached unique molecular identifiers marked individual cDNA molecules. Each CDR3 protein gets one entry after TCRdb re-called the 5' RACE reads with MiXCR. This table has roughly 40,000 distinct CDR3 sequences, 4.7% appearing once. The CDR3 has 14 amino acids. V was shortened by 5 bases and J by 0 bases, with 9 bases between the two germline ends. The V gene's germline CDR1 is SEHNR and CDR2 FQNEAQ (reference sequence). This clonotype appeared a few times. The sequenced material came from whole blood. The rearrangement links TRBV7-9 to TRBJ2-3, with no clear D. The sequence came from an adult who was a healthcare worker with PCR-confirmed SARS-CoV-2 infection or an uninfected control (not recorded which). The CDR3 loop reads CASSTSTSTDTQYF. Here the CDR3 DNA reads TGTGCCAGCAGCACCTCAACAAGCACAGATACGCAGTATTTT. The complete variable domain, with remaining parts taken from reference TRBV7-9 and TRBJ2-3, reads DTGVSQNPRHKITKRGQNVTFRCDPISEHNRLYWYRQTLGQGPEFLTYFQNEAQLEKSRLLSDRFSAERPKGSFSTLEIQRTEQGDSAMYLCASSTSTSTDTQYFGPGTRLTVL.